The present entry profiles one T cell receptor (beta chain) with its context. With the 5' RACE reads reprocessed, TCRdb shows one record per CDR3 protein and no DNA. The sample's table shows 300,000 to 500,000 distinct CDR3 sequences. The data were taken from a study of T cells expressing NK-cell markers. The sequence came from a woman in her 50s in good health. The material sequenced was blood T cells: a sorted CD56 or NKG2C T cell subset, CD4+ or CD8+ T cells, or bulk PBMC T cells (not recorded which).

The CDR3 spells CASSPTSYEQYF. The J gene is TRBJ2-7, the V gene TRBV5-5; TCRdb names TRBD2, which stays unverified in the absence of DNA. This CDR3 has 12 residues. The V gene's germline CDR1 is SGHKS and CDR2 YYEKEE (reference sequence).